This T cell receptor (beta chain) was sequenced for a study of blood T cell repertoires in COVID-19. Study summary: Collection of acute and convalescent COVID-19 samples took place in the United States, Italy and Spain. From T cells, B-cell-depleted T cells, or PBMCs came the material, which was cDNA or gDNA.

The authors' processing: By means of reference gene primer amplification, nucleated cell counts were estimated. Generated by immunoSEQ multiplex PCR, the TCRdb table keeps only in-frame clones and is missing some. V and J calls plus clone size are reproduced from that table; the DNA served to infer D and trimming. The sample carries under 80,000 clones, around 85% recorded once. The germline CDR1 and CDR2 sequences are MNHEY and SVGAGI. The CDR3 is 13 residues long. Trimming took 6 bases from V and 6 from J, leaving 15 bases between them. The chain is built from TRBV6-5 and TRBJ2-7; possibly TRBD2 for D (5 bases). The receptor was isolated from a human donor in a cohort sampled during active COVID-19. The sample consisted of peripheral blood. The CDR3 protein is CASRRAYKTEQYF. The CDR3 DNA reads TGTGCCAGCAGGAGGGCCTATAAGACCGAGCAGTACTTC.